This entry lists 23 T cell receptor beta chains sequenced from one sample in a study of T cell responses to AZD1222 COVID-19 vaccine (dated by TCRdb to 2020 to 2023). What the time point label conveys for this sample: baseline before first vaccination. Libraries were made using the immunoSEQ multiplex PCR assay. Entries here come from immuneACCESS through TCRdb and include only in-frame sequences with V and J called. Some clones fail to appear in such tables; in the studies checked, an unresolved V gene covers under half of the shortfall, and the cause of the remainder is unknown. Across this sample there are some 150,000 clones, with about 93% seen only once. Of the sample, under 6.5% is held by the ten largest clones. The material was peripheral blood, obtained on day 0 of AZD1222 vaccination. The origin of the receptors is an adult in good health.

J is TRBJ1-6 and V is TRBV24-1; D remains unclear. V dropped 9 bases and J dropped 5 bases, with 10 bases sitting between them. This CDR3 comprises 13 residues. Germline V lookup: CDR1 KGHDR, CDR2 SFDVKD. Here the CDR3 reads CATLEGNNSPLHF. The CDR3 nucleotides are TGTGCCACCTTGGAAGGAAATAATTCACCCCTCCACTTT.

Turning to this clone: Different DNA sequences within this sample yield the same CDR3. The CDR3 here is CASSPGNEQFF. CDR3 DNA: TGTGCCAGCTCACCAGGCAATGAGCAGTTCTTC. The chain employs TRBV18 and TRBJ2-1, with D unresolved. This CDR3 has 11 amino acids. From germline, CDR1 is KGHSH and CDR2 LQKENI. V lost 2 bases and J lost 6, with 2 bases in between.

V is TRBV19 and J is TRBJ2-2, with 13 nucleotides matching TRBD2. The CDR3 has 19 residues. The junction had 13 bases not matched to a gene; V was cut back by 6 bases and J by 3 bases. Germline assignment: CDR1 LNHDA and CDR2 SQIVND (reference sequence). The CDR3 sequence is CASRQKAGTSGIHTGELFF. The CDR3 region has the DNA TGTGCCAGTAGACAAAAAGCCGGGACTAGCGGGATACACACCGGGGAGCTGTTTTTT.

The rearrangement uses TRBV28 and TRBJ1-5, with 7 bases identical to TRBD1. The V segment lost 5 bases and the J segment 2 bases; nucleotides outside the gene matches: 6. There are 15 residues in the CDR3. CDR1 and CDR2 (germline): MDHEN, SYDVKM. CDR3 nucleotides: TGTGCCAGCAGTCGCCGACAGGGAGGCAATCAGCCCCAGCATTTT. Encoded protein: CASSRRQGGNQPQHF.

V and J are TRBV12-5 and TRBJ2-2; the D gene is possibly TRBD2 (6 bases). V was clipped by 3 bases and J by 5 bases, with 10 bases between them. CDR1 and CDR2 (germline): LGHNT, FRNRAP. There are 14 residues in the CDR3. The CDR3 bases are TGTGCTAGTGGTTTAAAGGGGAGGACCGGGGAGCTGTTTTTT. Amino acid sequence: CASGLKGRTGELFF.

The genes are TRBV5-1 and TRBJ1-2, with D unclear. Germline V gene sequence: CDR1 SGHRS, CDR2 YFSETQ. CDR3 size: 15 residues. Trimming shortened V by 0 bases and J by 4 bases, and 13 bases separated the two germline ends. CDR3 region: CASSLERGKGYGYTF. The CDR3 DNA is TGCGCCAGCAGCTTGGAGAGAGGCAAGGGCTATGGCTACACCTTC.

The chain is built from TRBV6-5 and TRBJ1-6; 8 bases are a match to TRBD1. With V trimmed by 6 bases and J by 7 bases, 5 bases remained unmatched. The germline V gene has CDR1 MNHEY and CDR2 SVGAGI. The CDR3 is 14 residues long. CDR3 sequence (DNA): TGTGCCAGCAGCACAGGGGGGTTGAATTCACCCCTCCACTTT. Residues: CASSTGGLNSPLHF.

This rearrangement joins TRBV5-1 to TRBJ2-3, with D perhaps TRBD1 (6 bases). Germline V gene sequence: CDR1 SGHRS, CDR2 YFSETQ. This CDR3 is 16 amino acids long. Trimming cost V 0 bases and J 0 bases, with 11 bases left between them. The CDR3 coding sequence is TGCGCCAGCAGCTTGGATGGGGGCTGGAGCACAGATACGCAGTATTTT. Residues: CASSLDGGWSTDTQYF.

V usage is TRBV9 and J usage is TRBJ1-1, with a weak D call TRBD1 (6 bases). Germline V gene sequence: CDR1 SGDLS, CDR2 YYNGEE. The CDR3 covers 13 residues. Trimming pared 4 bases from V and 4 bases from J, leaving 11 bases between. The CDR3 is CASSPRGGTEAFF. CDR3 sequence (DNA): TGTGCCAGCAGCCCCAGGGGAGGCACTGAAGCTTTCTTT.

This chain uses TRBV18 with TRBJ1-2, with D unresolved. The CDR3 is made up of 12 amino acids. Germline assignment: CDR1 KGHSH and CDR2 LQKENI. V was trimmed by 2 bases and J by 3 bases, leaving 4 bases between them. CDR3 in amino acids: CASSPWDYGYTF. CDR3 bases: TGTGCCAGCTCACCATGGGACTATGGCTACACCTTC.

The chain has TRBV15 and TRBJ2-6, with D perhaps TRBD1 or TRBD2 (5 bases each). The CDR3 is 18 residues long. Germline V gene sequence: CDR1 LNHNV, CDR2 YYDKDF (reference sequence). Trimming removed 0 bases from V and 0 bases from J, with 12 bases in between. The CDR3 DNA reads as TGTGCCACCAGCAGAGAGCCGGGACCGAACTCTGGGGCCAACGTCCTGACTTTC. It codes for CATSREPGPNSGANVLTF.

This clone has just one count. This rearrangement joins TRBV28 to TRBJ2-7; D is ambiguous. Germline V gene sequence: CDR1 MDHEN, CDR2 SYDVKM. V lost 5 bases to trimming and J lost 0 bases, with 11 bases between them. The CDR3 is 14 amino acids. CDR3 loop: CASSPLTNSYEQYF. CDR3 DNA: TGTGCCAGCAGTCCCCTCACGAACTCCTACGAGCAGTACTTC.

V is TRBV5-1 and J is TRBJ2-1; TRBD2 matches 8 bases. Trimming at V came to 4 bases and at J to 0 bases, leaving 6 bases not matched to a gene. The germline V gene encodes CDR1 SGHRS and CDR2 YFSETQ. The CDR3 sequence is 16 residues long. CDR3 loop: CASSTSGPSSYNEQFF. The CDR3 DNA reads as TGCGCCAGCAGCACTAGCGGACCCAGCTCCTACAATGAGCAGTTCTTC.

This clone was found a few times. V gene TRBV28 combines with J gene TRBJ2-3; 7 bases map to TRBD2. The V gene end was trimmed by 3 bases and the J gene end by 1 base; junction bases not matched to a gene: 1. CDR3 length: 14 residues. Germline CDR1 is MDHEN and CDR2 is SYDVKM. The CDR3 DNA reads as TGTGCCAGCAGTTTCCTAGCGGGCACAGATACGCAGTATTTT. Its translation: CASSFLAGTDTQYF.

The rearrangement joins TRBV3-1 (or the pseudogene TRBV3-2) to TRBJ1-5, with 8 bases identical to TRBD1. The CDR3 spans 15 residues. With V trimmed by 4 bases and J by 4 bases, 6 bases remained unmatched. The germline V gene has CDR1 LGHDT and CDR2 YNNKEL (reference sequence). The CDR3 DNA reads as TGTGCCAGCAGCCTGGGGACAGGACTTAATCAGCCCCAGCATTTT. This sequence encodes CASSLGTGLNQPQHF.

This sequence joins TRBV18 and TRBJ1-3; a weak D match, TRBD1 (5 bases). Germline loops: CDR1 KGHSH, CDR2 LQKENI. The length of the CDR3 is 15 residues. V dropped 3 bases and J dropped 3 bases, with 12 bases sitting between them. The CDR3 DNA is TGTGCCAGCTCACCCATCGACGGGGGTGGAAACACCATATATTTT. The encoded protein is CASSPIDGGGNTIYF.

The chain recombines TRBV5-8 with TRBJ2-6, with D maybe TRBD1 (5 bases). This CDR3 is 15 amino acids long. Germline loops: CDR1 SGHTS, CDR2 YDEGEE. V was trimmed by 2 bases and J by 2 bases, leaving 8 bases between them. The CDR3 DNA follows: TGTGCCAGCAGCTTAGGGGTTACTGGGGCCAACGTCCTGACTTTC. It codes for CASSLGVTGANVLTF.

The genes are TRBV5-4 and TRBJ2-7; D ambiguous. In germline, CDR1 is SGHNT, CDR2 YYREEE (reference sequence). The germline V and J ends were trimmed by 2 bases and 2 bases, with 11 bases remaining between them. This CDR3 is 14 amino acids long. The CDR3 DNA follows: TGTGCCAGCAGCTTAGGGTCCTTTCCCTACGAGCAGTACTTC. Translating it yields CASSLGSFPYEQYF.

In DNA, the CDR3 is TGCAGTGCTAGTCAGGGAGCCTACAATGAGCAGTTCTTC. Translation gives CSASQGAYNEQFF. The chain employs TRBV20-1 and TRBJ2-1; D may match TRBD1 or TRBD2 (5 bases each). Germline V lookup: CDR1 DFQATT, CDR2 SNEGSKA (reference sequence). The CDR3 sequence is 13 residues long. The V end lost 3 bases, the J end lost 2 bases, and 8 bases lay between the germline ends.

The chain employs TRBV5-4 and TRBJ1-1; TRBD1 matches 11 bases. The ends lost 4 bases at V and 4 bases at J; junction bases unmatched: 12. The CDR3 has 17 residues. Germline CDR1 and CDR2: SGHNT and YYREEE (reference sequence). CDR3 residues: CASSRVGQGAGGTEAFF. The CDR3 nucleotides read TGTGCCAGCAGCCGGGTTGGACAGGGGGCGGGGGGCACTGAAGCTTTCTTT.

This clone showed up just a few times. J is TRBJ1-2 and V is TRBV2; 10 bases match TRBD1. The CDR3 consists of 16 residues. Germline CDR1 reads SNHLY; CDR2 reads FYNNEI. V gave up 4 bases and J gave up 2 bases; unmatched junction bases: 7. The chain's CDR3 is CASSGTGGNHNYGYTF. The CDR3 bases are TGTGCCAGCAGTGGGACAGGGGGAAACCACAACTATGGCTACACCTTC.

This clone has a handful of counts. The chain employs TRBV2 and TRBJ1-6; possible D gene TRBD1, 6 bases. V was pared by 8 bases and J by 7 bases, with 21 bases between. Germline CDR1 SNHLY, CDR2 FYNNEI. The CDR3 extends over 16 amino acids. The CDR3 bases are TGTGCCAGCTGCCCATATCCGGGACAAGAAAATTCACCCCTCCACTTT. Encoded protein: CASCPYPGQENSPLHF.

This chain joins TRBV29-1 and TRBJ2-2; 8 nucleotides align to TRBD1. This CDR3 is 13 amino acids long. CDR1 and CDR2 (germline): SQVTM, ANQGSEA. J was trimmed by 7 bases and V by 7 bases; bases with no gene match: 8. The CDR3 is CSANQGAGGELFF. The CDR3 DNA reads as TGCAGCGCGAACCAGGGGGCGGGCGGGGAGCTGTTTTTT.